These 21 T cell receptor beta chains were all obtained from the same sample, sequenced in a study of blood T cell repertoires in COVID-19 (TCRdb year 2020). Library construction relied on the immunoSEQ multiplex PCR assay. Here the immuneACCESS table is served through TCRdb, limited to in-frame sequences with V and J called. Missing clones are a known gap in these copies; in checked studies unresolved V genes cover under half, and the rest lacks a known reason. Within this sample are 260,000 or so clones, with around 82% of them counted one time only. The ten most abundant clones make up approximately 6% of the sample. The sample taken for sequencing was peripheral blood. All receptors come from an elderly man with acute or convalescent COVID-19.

The DNA for the CDR3 is TGCGCCAGCAGCCAAGGACTCGTGGGTGAAAAACTGTTTTTT. Encoded protein: CASSQGLVGEKLFF. The gene calls are TRBV4-1 and TRBJ1-4; D is ambiguous. The length of the CDR3 is 14 residues. Germline values: CDR1 MGHRA, CDR2 YSYEKL. Trimming took 1 base from V and 7 from J, leaving 10 bases between them.

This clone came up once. CDR3 protein: CASSQSRREDSYEQYF. CDR3 sequence (DNA): TGCGCCAGCAGTCAATCTCGCAGGGAGGACTCCTACGAGCAGTACTTC. The chain recombines TRBV23-1 with TRBJ2-7; TRBD2 might be the D (6 bases). TRBV23-1 is treated as an ORF (open reading frame) with a function not yet certain. Trimming stripped 0 bases from V and 0 bases from J, with 12 bases between. The CDR3 extends over 16 amino acids.

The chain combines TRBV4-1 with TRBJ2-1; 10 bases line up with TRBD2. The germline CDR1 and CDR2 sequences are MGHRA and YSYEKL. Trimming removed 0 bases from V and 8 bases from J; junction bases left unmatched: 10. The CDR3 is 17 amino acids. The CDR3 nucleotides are TGCGCCAGCAGCCAAGATGGTTCACCGGGACTAGCGTATGAGCAGTTCTTC. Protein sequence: CASSQDGSPGLAYEQFF.

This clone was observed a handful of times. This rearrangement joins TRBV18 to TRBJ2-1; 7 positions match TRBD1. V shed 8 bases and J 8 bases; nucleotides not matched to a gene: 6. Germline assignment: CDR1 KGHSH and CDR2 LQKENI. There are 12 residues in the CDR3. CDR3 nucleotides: TGTGCCAGCCGACAGGGAGTCTATGAGCAGTTCTTC. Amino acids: CASRQGVYEQFF.

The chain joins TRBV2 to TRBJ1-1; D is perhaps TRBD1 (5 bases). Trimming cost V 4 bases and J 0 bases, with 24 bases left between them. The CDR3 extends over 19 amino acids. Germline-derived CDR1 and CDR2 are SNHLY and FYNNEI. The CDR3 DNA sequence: TGTGCCAGCAGTGTAAAGGAGGGCAGGGCGTCATGGATGAACACTGAAGCTTTCTTT. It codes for CASSVKEGRASWMNTEAFF.

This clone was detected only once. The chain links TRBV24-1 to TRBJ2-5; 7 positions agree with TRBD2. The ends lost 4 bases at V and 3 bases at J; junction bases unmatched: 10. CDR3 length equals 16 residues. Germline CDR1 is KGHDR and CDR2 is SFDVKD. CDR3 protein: CATSESAGVEEETQYF. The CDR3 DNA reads TGTGCCACCAGTGAGTCCGCGGGGGTTGAGGAAGAGACCCAGTACTTC.

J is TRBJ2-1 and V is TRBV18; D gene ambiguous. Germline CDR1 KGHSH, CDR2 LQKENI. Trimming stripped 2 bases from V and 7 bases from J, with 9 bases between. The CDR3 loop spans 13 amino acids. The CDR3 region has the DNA TGTGCCAGCTCACCATGGGCTGGTAATGAGCAGTTCTTC. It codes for CASSPWAGNEQFF.

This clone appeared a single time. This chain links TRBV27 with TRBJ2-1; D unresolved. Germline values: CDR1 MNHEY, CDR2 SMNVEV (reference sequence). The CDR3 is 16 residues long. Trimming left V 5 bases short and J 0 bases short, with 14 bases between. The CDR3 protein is CASSLLLTYSYNEQFF. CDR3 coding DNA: TGTGCCAGCAGTCTGCTTTTAACCTACTCCTACAATGAGCAGTTCTTC.

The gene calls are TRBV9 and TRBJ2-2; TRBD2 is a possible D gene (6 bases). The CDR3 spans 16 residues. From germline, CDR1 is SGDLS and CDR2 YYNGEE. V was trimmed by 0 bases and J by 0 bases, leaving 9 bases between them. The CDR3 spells CASSVGVAANTGELFF. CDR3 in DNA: TGTGCCAGCAGCGTAGGGGTAGCGGCGAACACCGGGGAGCTGTTTTTT.

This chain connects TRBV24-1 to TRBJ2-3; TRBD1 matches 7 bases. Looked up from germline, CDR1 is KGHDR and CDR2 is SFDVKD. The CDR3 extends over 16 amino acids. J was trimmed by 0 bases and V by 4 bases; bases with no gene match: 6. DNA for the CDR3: TGTGCCACCAGTGACCCTACAGGGGAAAGCACAGATACGCAGTATTTT. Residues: CATSDPTGESTDTQYF.

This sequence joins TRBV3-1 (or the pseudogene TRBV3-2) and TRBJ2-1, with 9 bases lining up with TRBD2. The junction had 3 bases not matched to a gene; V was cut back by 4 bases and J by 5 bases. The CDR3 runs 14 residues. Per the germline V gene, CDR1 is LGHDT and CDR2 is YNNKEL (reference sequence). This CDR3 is CASSRAGGDNEQFF. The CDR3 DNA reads TGTGCCAGCAGCCGGGCGGGGGGGGACAATGAGCAGTTCTTC.

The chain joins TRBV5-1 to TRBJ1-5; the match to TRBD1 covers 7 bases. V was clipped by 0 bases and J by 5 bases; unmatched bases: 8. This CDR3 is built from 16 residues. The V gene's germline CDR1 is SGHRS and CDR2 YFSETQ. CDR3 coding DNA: TGCGCCAGCAGCTTGGCGCCGACAGGGATCGATCAGCCCCAGCATTTT. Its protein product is CASSLAPTGIDQPQHF.

The CDR3 DNA is TGTGCCAGATGGGACAAAGAGACCCAGTACTTC. It encodes CARWDKETQYF. The rearrangement joins TRBV14 to TRBJ2-5, with a tentative D call TRBD1 (6 bases). Trimming stripped 9 bases from V and 3 bases from J, with 8 bases between. CDR1 SGHDN and CDR2 FVKESK come from the germline V gene. CDR3 size: 11 residues.

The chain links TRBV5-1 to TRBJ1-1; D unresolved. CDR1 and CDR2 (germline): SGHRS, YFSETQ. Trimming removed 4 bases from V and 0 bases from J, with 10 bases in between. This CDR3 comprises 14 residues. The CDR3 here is CASSPGNLNTEAFF. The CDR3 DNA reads TGCGCCAGCAGCCCCGGGAATTTGAACACTGAAGCTTTCTTT.

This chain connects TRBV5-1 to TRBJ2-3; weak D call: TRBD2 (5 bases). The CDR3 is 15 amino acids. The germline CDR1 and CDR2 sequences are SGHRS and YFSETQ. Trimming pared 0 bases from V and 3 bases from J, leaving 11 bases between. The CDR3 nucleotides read TGCGCCAGCAGCTTGGGGGCAGGACTTACAGATACGCAGTATTTT. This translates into CASSLGAGLTDTQYF.

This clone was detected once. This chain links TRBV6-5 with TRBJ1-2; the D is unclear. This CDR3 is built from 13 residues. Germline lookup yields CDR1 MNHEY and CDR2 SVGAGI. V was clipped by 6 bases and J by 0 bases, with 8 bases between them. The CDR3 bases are TGTGCCAGCAGCCTTAGAGCTAACTATGGCTACACCTTC. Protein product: CASSLRANYGYTF.

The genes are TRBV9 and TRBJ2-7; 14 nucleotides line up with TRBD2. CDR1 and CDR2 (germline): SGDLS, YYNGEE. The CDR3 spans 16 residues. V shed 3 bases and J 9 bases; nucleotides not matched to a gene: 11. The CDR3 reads CASSGRATSGREAQYF. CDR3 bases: TGTGCCAGCAGCGGTAGGGCGACTAGCGGGAGGGAGGCGCAGTACTTC. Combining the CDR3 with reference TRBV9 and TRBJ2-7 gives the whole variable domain DSGVTQTPKHLITATGQRVTLRCSPRSGDLSVYWYQQSLDQGLQFLIQYYNGEERAKGNILERFSAQQFPDLHSELNLSSLELGDSALYFCASSGRATSGREAQYFGPGTRLTVT.

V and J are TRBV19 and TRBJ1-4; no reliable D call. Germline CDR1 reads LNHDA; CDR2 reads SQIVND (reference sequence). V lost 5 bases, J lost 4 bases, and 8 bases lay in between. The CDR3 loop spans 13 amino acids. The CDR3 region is CASSRQVNEKLFF. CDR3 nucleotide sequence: TGTGCCAGTAGTCGGCAGGTTAATGAAAAACTGTTTTTT.

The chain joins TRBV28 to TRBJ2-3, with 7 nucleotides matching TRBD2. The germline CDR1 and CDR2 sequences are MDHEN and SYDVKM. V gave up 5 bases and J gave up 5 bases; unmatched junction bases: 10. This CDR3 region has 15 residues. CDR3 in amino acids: CASSTRTGGKDTQYF. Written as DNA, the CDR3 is TGTGCCAGCAGTACTCGGACGGGGGGAAAAGATACGCAGTATTTT.

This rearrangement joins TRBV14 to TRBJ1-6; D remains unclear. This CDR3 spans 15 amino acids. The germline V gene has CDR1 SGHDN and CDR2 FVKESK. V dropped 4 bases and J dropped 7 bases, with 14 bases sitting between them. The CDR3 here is CASSPMEVNNSPLHF. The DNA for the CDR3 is TGTGCCAGCAGCCCCATGGAGGTGAACAATTCACCCCTCCACTTT. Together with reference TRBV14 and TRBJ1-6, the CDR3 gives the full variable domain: EAGVTQFPSHSVIEKGQTVTLRCDPISGHDNLYWYRRVMGKEIKFLLHFVKESKQDESGMPNNRFLAERTGGTYSTLKVQPAELEDSGVYFCASSPMEVNNSPLHFGNGTRLTVT.

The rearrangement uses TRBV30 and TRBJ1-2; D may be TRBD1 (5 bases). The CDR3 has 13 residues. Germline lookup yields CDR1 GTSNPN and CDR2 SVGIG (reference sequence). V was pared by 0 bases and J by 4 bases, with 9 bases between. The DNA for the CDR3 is TGTGCCTGGAGTGTAGGGGTGGGCTATGGCTACACCTTC. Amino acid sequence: CAWSVGVGYGYTF.